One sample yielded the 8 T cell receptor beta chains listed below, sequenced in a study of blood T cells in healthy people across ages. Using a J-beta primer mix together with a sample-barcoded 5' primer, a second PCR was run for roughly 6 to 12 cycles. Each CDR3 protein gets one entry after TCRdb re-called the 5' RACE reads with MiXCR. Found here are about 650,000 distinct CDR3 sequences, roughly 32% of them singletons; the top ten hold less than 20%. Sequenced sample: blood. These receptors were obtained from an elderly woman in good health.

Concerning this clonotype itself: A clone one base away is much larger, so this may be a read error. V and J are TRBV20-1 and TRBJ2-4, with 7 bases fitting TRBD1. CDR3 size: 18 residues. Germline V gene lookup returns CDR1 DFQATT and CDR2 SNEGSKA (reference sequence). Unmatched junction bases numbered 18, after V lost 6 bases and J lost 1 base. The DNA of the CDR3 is TGCAGTGCCGGACCGGGACAGATGATCTCGGCGGCCAAAAACATTCAGTACTTC. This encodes CSAGPGQMISAAKNIQYF.

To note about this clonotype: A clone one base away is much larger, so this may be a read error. For the CDR3, the DNA is TGTGCCAGCAGCTACCCTAGGGGACGGGAGAATTCACCCCTCCACTTT. This codes for CASSYPRGRENSPLHF. The V gene is TRBV7-2, the J gene TRBJ1-6; perhaps TRBD1 as D (5 bases). Per germline, CDR1 SGHTA and CDR2 FQGNSA. CDR3 length: 16 residues. Between the trimmed V and J ends, which lost 4 bases and 7 bases, there was a span of 17 bases.

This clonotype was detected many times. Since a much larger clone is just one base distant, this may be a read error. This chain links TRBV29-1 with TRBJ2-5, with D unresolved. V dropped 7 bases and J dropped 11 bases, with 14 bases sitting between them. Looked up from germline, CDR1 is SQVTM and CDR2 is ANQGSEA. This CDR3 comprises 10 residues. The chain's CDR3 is CSATNDEQYF. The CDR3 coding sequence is TGCAGCGCGACGAACGATGAGCAGTACTTC.

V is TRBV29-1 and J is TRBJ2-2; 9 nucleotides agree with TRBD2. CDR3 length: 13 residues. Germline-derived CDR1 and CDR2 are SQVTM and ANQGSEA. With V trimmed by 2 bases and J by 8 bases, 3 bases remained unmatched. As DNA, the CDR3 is TGCAGCGTTGAAATTCTAGCGGGAGGGGAGCTGTTTTTT. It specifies CSVEILAGGELFF.

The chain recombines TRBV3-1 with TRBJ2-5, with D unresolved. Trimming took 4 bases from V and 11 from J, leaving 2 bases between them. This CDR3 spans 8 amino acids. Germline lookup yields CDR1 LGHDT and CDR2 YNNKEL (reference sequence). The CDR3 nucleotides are TGTGCCAGCAGCCGACAGTACTTC. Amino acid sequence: CASSRQYF.

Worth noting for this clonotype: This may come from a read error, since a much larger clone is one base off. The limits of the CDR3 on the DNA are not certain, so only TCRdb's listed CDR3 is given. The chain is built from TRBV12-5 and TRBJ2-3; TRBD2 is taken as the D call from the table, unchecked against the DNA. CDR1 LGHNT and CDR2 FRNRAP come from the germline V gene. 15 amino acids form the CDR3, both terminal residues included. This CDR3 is CASGFGLGATDTLYF.

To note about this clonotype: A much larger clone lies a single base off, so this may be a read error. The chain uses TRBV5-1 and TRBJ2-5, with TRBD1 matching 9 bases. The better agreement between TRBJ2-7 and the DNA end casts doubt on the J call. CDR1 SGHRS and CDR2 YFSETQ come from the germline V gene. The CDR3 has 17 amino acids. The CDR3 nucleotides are TGCGCCAGCAGCTTGGGGACAGGGGACACATTCTCCTACGAGCAGTACTTC. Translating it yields CASSLGTGDTFSYEQYF.

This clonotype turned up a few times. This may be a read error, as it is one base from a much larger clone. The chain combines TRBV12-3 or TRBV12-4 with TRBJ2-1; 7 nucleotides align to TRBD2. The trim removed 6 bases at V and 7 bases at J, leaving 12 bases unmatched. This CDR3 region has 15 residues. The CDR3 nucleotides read TGTGCCAGCAGAGCTGGCGGGGGTCGCGTGAATGAGCAGTTCTTC. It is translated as CASRAGGGRVNEQFF.